This T cell receptor (beta chain) was profiled in a study of cytomegalovirus exposure and HLA in healthy donors (dated 2017 in TCRdb). The study in broad terms: An earlier analysis of some 550 of the donors reported 250 to 300 Gb of sequence data and some 100 million unique TCR beta sequences from some 180 million T cells. An early release that covered approximately 600 HLA-typed donors contained approximately 300 gigabases of sequencing data and about 84 million unique TCR sequences. Of the roughly 390 genotyped donors, around 81% fell in the genetic ancestry cluster associated with self-reported Caucasian donors. The study aimed to test whether cataloging public T cell receptors could reveal signatures of past pathogen exposure. The T cell repertoires of under 750 subjects were profiled by immunosequencing and related to cytomegalovirus serostatus. Along with the approximately 600-subject first cohort, a separate validation cohort of over a hundred different subjects was used. The study combined high-throughput TCR immunosequencing, statistical association of individual TCRs with disease status, and machine learning to predict cytomegalovirus infection status. A later analysis re-analyzed previously published TCR beta repertoires from 650 to 800 donors and added high-resolution HLA genotyping to study TCR occurrence patterns. Rather than drawing on any new phenotypic data, the later analysis identified candidate immune exposures from TCR beta sequences and the way those sequences occurred across donors. An earlier analysis of 587 of the donors used high-throughput TCR beta sequencing to judge whether each TCR beta V gene segment behaved as functional or pseudogenic. Donor age, sex, ethnicity and CMV serostatus were compiled alongside the repertoire data. A later genetic analysis took genome-wide SNP genotypes for about 55% of the roughly 670 donors and used that subset as a discovery cohort. All discovery cohort repertoires had been generated on a single sequencing platform. Class I and class II HLA loci were covered by the typing at four-digit resolution. Typing coverage varied by locus: 629-630 donors for A, B, C, DRB1 and DQB1; under 550 for DQA1; more than 600 for DPA1; about 450 for DPB1. A handful of DR-DQ haplotypes were handled as single units for association and clustering because linkage in the cohort was strong. On average, 235,054 unique TCR beta nucleotide sequences were sequenced per donor among some 420 genotyped donors of the cohort, with around 19% of those sequences being non-productive.

Overall study outcomes, separate from this receptor: In this cohort, only TCR beta chains were sequenced, and detectable features were limited by the absence of alpha or paired-chain data. At a false discovery rate of 0.05, a later analysis linked around 15,000 TCR beta sequences to specific HLA alleles. According to a later analysis, TCR association rates differed among HLA loci, with DRB1 alleles showing the most associated TCRs and HLA-C alleles showing the fewest. While some public TCRs were present in many individuals, most TCR sequences turned up only very rarely across donors. Cytomegalovirus status was reported to be diagnosed by the classifier with high specificity and sensitivity in both the original and validation cohorts. The earlier analysis of 587 of the donors excluded roughly 17 rarely observed V segments, including chromosome 9 orphons, because counts were too low. A later analysis found that most CMV-associated TCR beta chains appeared HLA-restricted, with HLA associations seemingly driven largely by CMV exposure. According to a later analysis, parvovirus B19, influenza, CMV and Epstein-Barr virus appeared linked to several top co-occurrence clusters. A group of highly shared sequence variants was considered likely to be a technical artifact of the sequencing pipeline. Because HLA typing was unavailable for some donors at each locus, only the typed subset was used in association tests. Compared with the approximately 670-donor mean, donors in an Asian-associated ancestry cluster had fewer N-insertions in productive TCRs, according to a later genetic analysis. For the cohort, immune exposure information was limited to CMV serostatus. It was suggested by the authors that the approach could potentially be generalized to other disease states and immunological phenotypes. In a later genetic analysis, a missense DCLRE1C variant was associated with V-gene and J-gene trimming of TCR beta chains, and the association was replicated in an independent cohort. In a later analysis, HLA-associated TCR beta chains were found to be more clonally expanded and to have lower generation probabilities than equally common non-associated chains. In the study, 150 to 200 TCR beta chains were listed as associated with cytomegalovirus. Assigning TCR associations to individual alleles was difficult when HLA alleles, especially DR and DQ, strongly co-occurred. A further reported finding was that TCR beta sequences accurately predicted the HLA-A and HLA-B alleles for most subjects in the first cohort. An earlier analysis of some 560 of the donors showed that most TCR beta V segments appeared in productive rearrangements either about 87% or about 30% of the time, which broadly matched IMGT annotations. Correlated functional status among segregating V segments might reflect linkage disequilibrium, but an unknown experimental factor could not be ruled out. In vitro tests confirmed that a few of the cytomegalovirus-associated TCR beta chains recognize cytomegalovirus antigens. Presence/absence analyses assumed roughly uniform sequencing depth across donors, an assumption that may not hold.

The cohort was made up of approximately 670 healthy bone marrow donors. At the time of sampling, all cohort members were nominally healthy, though unrecorded immune exposures were likely present. The donor tested CMV seropositive and was one of the 289 seropositive cohort members. A peripheral blood sample was collected from each donor, and TCR beta sequencing was performed on peripheral blood mononuclear cells. Genomic DNA was extracted from the blood cell samples with the Qiagen DNeasy Blood Extraction Kit. Libraries came from the immunoSEQ multiplex PCR assay. For the multiplex PCR, a mixture combining 60 forward primers for TCR Vbeta segments and 13 reverse primers for TCR Jbeta segments was used. Amplification of the CDR3 region of rearranged TCR beta genes was performed with a multiplex PCR assay on genomic DNA. The Illumina HiSeq System was used to sequence the amplified TCR beta libraries as 87-base-pair reads. In the authors' own workflow: A later analysis counted tens of millions of unique TCR beta chains across the 550 to 800 repertoires, and some 12 million of these chains were shared by at least two donors. To remove PCR and sequencing errors, raw reads were error-corrected and collapsed into unique sequences using a nearest-neighbor algorithm that merged closely related sequences. CDR3 sequences were aligned to IMGT reference sequences to assign V, D and J gene segments. For a sequence to be retained, at least a six-nucleotide match to both a V gene segment and a J gene segment was required. A rearrangement counted as productive if the CDR3 had no stop codons and remained in frame with V and J, and every other rearrangement counted as non-productive. Following IMGT convention, CDR3 was defined as the stretch from the second conserved V-encoded cysteine up to the conserved J-encoded phenylalanine. Sequences without an unambiguous match to a single V gene segment were excluded from the earlier analysis of approximately 560 of the donors. In an earlier analysis of some 590 of the donors, V segments were called functional above 56.7% productive rearrangements and were called segregating when the between-donor standard deviation exceeded 5%. To diagnose cytomegalovirus status from the catalog of TCR beta chain sequences, a statistical classification framework was built. A later analysis assigned V and J genes by comparing TCR nucleotide sequences with IMGT/GENE-DB human TR gene sequences. In a later analysis, CDR3 sequences and most-parsimonious VDJ recombination scenarios were assigned using the TCRdist pipeline. In a later analysis, each TCR beta chain was defined by its CDR3 amino acid sequence together with its V-gene family, and reads without a unique V-gene family were excluded. A later analysis removed roughly 590 highly shared, low-generation-probability nucleotide sequences to deal with suspected cross-contamination and a sequencing artifact. In a later analysis, a clonal expansion index for each public chain was calculated from normalized within-repertoire ranks of inferred template counts. Generation probabilities in a later analysis came from a VDJ recombination model fitted to out-of-frame rearrangements, and those results were checked against IGoR. A later analysis scored TCR-TCR, TCR-HLA and TCR-CMV co-occurrence with hypergeometric tests, applying a repertoire-size bias correction to TCR pairs. To estimate false discovery rates, a later analysis permuted the HLA or CMV assignments 20 times. In a later analysis, co-occurring TCRs were grouped using DBSCAN, and TCRdist sequence similarity was added for clustering within HLA-allele-positive subsets. Repertoires with fewer than 30,000 or more than 120,000 public chains, plus five repertoires with anomalous nucleotide sharing, were excluded from co-occurrence clustering. Sourced from immuneACCESS, this table was stored by TCRdb with only in-frame sequences that have V and J called. A share of the clones is absent; for the studies checked, an unresolved V gene accounts for under half, and the remainder has no known explanation. D and trimming were read from the DNA, whereas the V and J calls and clone size are those reported in that table. The sample profile shows about 110,000 clones; roughly 70% of them were found once. The ten biggest clones cover about 5.5% of the sample.

As for this clone: Its antigen remains unidentified. The input lacks base qualities; no much larger clone sits a single base away.

Sample: PBMCs. This sequence originates from an older woman in good health and CMV-seropositive.

The DNA is TGCGCCAGCAGCCAAGTGTACGGGAACTACGAGCAGTACTTC. Its protein is CASSQVYGNYEQYF. Here the chain combines TRBV4-1 and TRBJ2-7, and TRBD2 may be the D gene, going by 5 matching bases. CDR1 and CDR2, looked up from the germline V gene, are MGHRA and YSYEKL. CDR3 length: 14 amino acids, cysteine to phenylalanine. The read is trimmed to its CDR3 DNA, 42 bases read in frame from base 1. Cut back by 1 base and 3 bases, the V and J ends lie 10 bases apart.